These 11 T cell receptor beta chains were all obtained from the same sample, sequenced in a study of blood T cells in healthy people across ages. A second roughly 7 to 12 cycle PCR used barcoded and J-beta primers. TCRdb passed the 5' RACE reads through MiXCR, listing each CDR3 protein once. The repertoire consists of 1.5 million to 2 million distinct CDR3 sequences, with approximately 39% occurring once and the leading ten covering about 21%. Sequencing was performed on blood. These TCRs come from a human donor in good health.

This clonotype occurred a few times. The rearrangement joins TRBV7-3 to TRBJ2-1; 9 nucleotides agree with TRBD1. The trim removed 5 bases at V and 8 bases at J, leaving 13 bases unmatched. Germline values: CDR1 SGHTA, CDR2 FQGTGA. This CDR3 contains 16 residues. The CDR3 DNA sequence: TGTGCCAGCAGCCTACAGGGGGCTAGGTCTATCGATGAGCAGTTCTTC. This translates into CASSLQGARSIDEQFF.

This clonotype came up a few times. This chain links TRBV29-1 with TRBJ2-1, with D maybe TRBD2 (7 bases). There are 14 residues in the CDR3. CDR1 is SQVTM, CDR2 ANQGSEA, per germline. The CDR3: CGHLTGGPYNEQFF. Written as DNA, the CDR3 is TGCGGCCACCTTACCGGGGGGCCCTACAATGAGCAGTTCTTC.

A few counts support this clonotype. V and J are TRBV7-9 and TRBJ2-3; tentative D call: TRBD2 (7 bases). CDR1 is SEHNR and CDR2 is FQNEAQ in the germline V gene (reference sequence). The CDR3 has 14 amino acids. Trimming removed 8 bases from V and 4 bases from J, with 16 bases in between. The CDR3: CASEQGGGPDTQYF. CDR3 nucleotides: TGTGCCAGCGAACAGGGCGGGGGTCCAGATACGCAGTATTTT.

This chain connects TRBV4-3 to TRBJ1-6, with D unresolved. V was shortened by 4 bases and J by 10 bases, with 17 bases between the two germline ends. The germline V gene has CDR1 LGHNA and CDR2 YSLEER. The CDR3 is 15 residues long. This CDR3 is CASSRLLGPDSPLHF. CDR3 nucleotides: TGCGCCAGCAGCCGACTCCTAGGGCCAGACTCACCCCTCCACTTT.

About this clonotype itself: Its ends do not fully match the called genes, so a read error is possible. The V call is TRBV12-3 or TRBV12-4, the J call TRBJ1-5; perhaps TRBD1 as D (5 bases). The CDR3 runs to 14 residues. CDR3 nucleotide sequence: TGTGCCAGCAGGTTAGGACACAGCAATCAGCCCCAGCATTTT. Protein: CASRLGHSNQPQHF.

This clonotype has a count of ten or more. This chain joins TRBV4-2 and TRBJ2-1; TRBD1 aligns across 7 bases. This CDR3 spans 14 amino acids. The germline V gene has CDR1 LGHNA and CDR2 YNFKEQ. Trimming removed 4 bases from V and 4 bases from J; junction bases left unmatched: 4. This CDR3 reads CASSPLGQYNEQFF. CDR3 coding DNA: TGTGCCAGCAGCCCACTGGGACAGTACAATGAGCAGTTCTTC.

The chain recombines TRBV12-3 or TRBV12-4 with TRBJ2-5; possible D gene TRBD1, 6 bases. The CDR3 totals 14 residues. The germline V and J ends were trimmed by 5 bases and 4 bases, with 14 bases remaining between them. CDR3: CASSHGQYGETQYF. As DNA, the CDR3 is TGTGCCAGCAGTCACGGACAGTATGGAGAGACCCAGTACTTC.

The rearrangement links TRBV6-2 or TRBV6-3 to TRBJ2-7; TRBD2 aligns across 14 bases. Near its end, the DNA agrees better with TRBJ2-5, so the J call may be wrong. This CDR3 contains 15 residues. CDR1 and CDR2 from the germline V gene are MNHEY and SVGEGT. CDR3 coding DNA: TGTGCCAGCTTGGGACTAGCGGGGGACGGGGAGACCCAGTACTTC. Translation: CASLGLAGDGETQYF.

The chain links TRBV12-3 or TRBV12-4 to TRBJ1-2; D remains unclear. The CDR3 sequence is 14 residues long. CDR3 coding DNA: TGTGTCAGTAGTTCATCTTTGATGGCGTATGGCTACACCTTC. It specifies CVSSSSLMAYGYTF.

This clonotype was seen many times. The CDR3 DNA reads TGTGCCAGCAGCCGGGACAGTGGAGAGACCCAGTACTTC. Translated: CASSRDSGETQYF. The rearrangement links TRBV12-3 or TRBV12-4 to TRBJ2-5; 7 positions agree with TRBD1. This CDR3 is 13 amino acids long. Trimming cost V 6 bases and J 4 bases; bases outside gene matches: 5.

The V gene is TRBV29-1, the J gene TRBJ2-1; D is unclear. The V end lost 6 bases, the J end lost 2 bases, and 8 bases lay between the germline ends. This CDR3 spans 12 amino acids. Germline V lookup: CDR1 SQVTM, CDR2 ANQGSEA. The CDR3 spells CSVGAAYNEQFF. The CDR3 coding sequence is TGCAGCGTCGGCGCAGCCTACAATGAGCAGTTCTTC.